This entry lists 6 T cell receptor beta chains sequenced from one sample in a study of OX40 agonist ivuxolimab in advanced cancers. Using immunoSEQ multiplex PCR, the repertoire was profiled, and TCRdb retains in-frame clones only, with some absent. This sample has 75,000 to 100,000 clones, with approximately 91% found just once. Sequencing used CD4+ or CD8+ T cells sorted from blood, obtained in a trial of the OX40 agonist ivuxolimab. The source of these receptors is an adult with an advanced solid tumor such as melanoma, head and neck, liver or kidney cancer.

For this clone: The sample carries other DNA sequences with the same CDR3. The J gene is TRBJ1-5, the V gene TRBV19; possible D gene TRBD1, 5 bases. Germline V gene lookup returns CDR1 LNHDA and CDR2 SQIVND (reference sequence). V lost 7 bases to trimming and J lost 1 base, with 11 bases between them. The CDR3 is 14 amino acids. CDR3 sequence (DNA): TGTGCCAGTACCGGGACTGAAAGCAATCAGCCCCAGCATTTT. The encoded protein is CASTGTESNQPQHF.

CDR3 DNA: TGTGCCAGCAGCTCCGTGGGGGGTTATACGCAGTATTTT. Protein sequence: CASSSVGGYTQYF. The V and J genes are TRBV9 and TRBJ2-3; D perhaps matches TRBD2 (6 bases). V was shortened by 4 bases and J by 7 bases, with 13 bases between the two germline ends. The CDR3 extends over 13 amino acids. Germline V gene lookup returns CDR1 SGDLS and CDR2 YYNGEE.

The chain couples TRBV7-2 to TRBJ1-4; a possible D gene is TRBD1 (6 bases). The CDR3 contains 15 residues. The V and J ends lost 5 bases and 8 bases respectively, with 18 bases between them. Germline V gives CDR1 SGHTA, CDR2 FQGNSA. This CDR3 is CASSPLGGAGEKLFF. CDR3 nucleotides: TGTGCCAGCAGCCCCTTGGGGGGGGCAGGGGAAAAACTGTTTTTT.

The chain uses TRBV5-5 and TRBJ1-5; D is ambiguous. The germline V gene has CDR1 SGHKS and CDR2 YYEKEE (reference sequence). The CDR3 runs to 14 residues. V gave up 1 base and J gave up 0 bases, with 5 bases separating them. The DNA of the CDR3 is TGTGCCAGCAGCTTGTTGAATAGCAATCAGCCCCAGCATTTT. Its protein product is CASSLLNSNQPQHF.

The CDR3 coding sequence is TGTGCCAGCAGCTTCCCTAGGCGACAGGGGGAAGCTTCACCCCTCCACTTT. Its translation: CASSFPRRQGEASPLHF. The chain uses TRBV5-4 and TRBJ1-6; 9 bases are a match to TRBD1. Germline CDR1 is SGHNT and CDR2 is YYREEE (reference sequence). The CDR3 is 17 amino acids. V trimming: 2 bases; J trimming: 9 bases; junction bases outside the gene matches: 12.

This clone has only a few counts. The chain is built from TRBV9 and TRBJ1-6; a possible D gene is TRBD1 (5 bases). Trimming shortened V by 0 bases and J by 6 bases, and 7 bases separated the two germline ends. The CDR3 covers 14 residues. Germline V gene sequence: CDR1 SGDLS, CDR2 YYNGEE. CDR3 in amino acids: CASSVAGSNSPLHF. The CDR3 coding sequence is TGTGCCAGCAGCGTAGCAGGGAGTAATTCACCCCTCCACTTT.